The 30 T cell receptor beta chains below were found in one sample sequenced in a study of cytomegalovirus exposure and HLA in healthy donors. This PCR relied on a set of 60 Vbeta primers and 13 Jbeta primers. Measured with immunoSEQ multiplex PCR; TCRdb has only the in-frame clones, and not every one. The sample carries 160,000 or so clones, 84% recorded once. The sample comprised PBMCs. The source of these receptors is a young man in good health and CMV-seronegative.

In this sample, this clone turned up once. The chain has TRBV14 and TRBJ2-2; maybe TRBD1 (5 bases). The germline CDR1 and CDR2 sequences are SGHDN and FVKESK. The CDR3 length is 13 residues. The ends were cut back, 2 bases at V and 8 bases at J, with 9 bases in the middle. CDR3 nucleotide sequence: TGTGCCAGCAGCCAACCTGGACAAGGGGAGCTGTTTTTT. It yields the protein CASSQPGQGELFF.

Written as DNA, the CDR3 is TGCGCCAGCAGCCAGGCGACCGGGACAGGAAGTGAAAAACTGTTTTTT. This translates into CASSQATGTGSEKLFF. V gene TRBV4-1 combines with J gene TRBJ1-4; 8 nucleotides align to TRBD1. Losses at the gene ends were 3 bases for V and 7 bases for J; bases not matched to a gene: 10. CDR3 length: 16 amino acids. Germline lookup yields CDR1 MGHRA and CDR2 YSYEKL.

The V call is TRBV10-2, the J call TRBJ2-2; TRBD2 matches 10 bases. The CDR3 has 16 residues. In germline, CDR1 is WSHSY, CDR2 SAAADI. The V gene end was trimmed by 3 bases and the J gene end by 4 bases; junction bases not matched to a gene: 5. In DNA, the CDR3 is TGCGCCAGCAGTGAAGCTAGCGGGAGTCTCACCGGGGAGCTGTTTTTT. This gives the protein CASSEASGSLTGELFF.

CDR3 protein: CASSIPDGAPDTQYF. The CDR3 nucleotides read TGTGCCAGCTCTATTCCGGATGGGGCCCCAGATACGCAGTATTTT. The chain uses TRBV18 and TRBJ2-3; maybe TRBD1 (5 bases). Trimming took 6 bases from V and 4 from J, leaving 17 bases between them. The CDR3 is 15 residues long. From germline, CDR1 is KGHSH and CDR2 LQKENI.

The V call is TRBV7-2, the J call TRBJ2-7; tentative D call: TRBD1 (5 bases). The germline V gene has CDR1 SGHTA and CDR2 FQGNSA. The V and J ends lost 5 bases and 0 bases respectively, with 14 bases between them. The length of the CDR3 is 15 residues. CDR3 loop: CASSKPSDSSYEQYF. The CDR3 DNA follows: TGTGCCAGCAGCAAACCTAGTGACAGCTCCTACGAGCAGTACTTC.

The chain is built from TRBV11-3 and TRBJ2-1; the D gene is possibly TRBD2 (5 bases). Per germline, CDR1 SGHNT and CDR2 YENEEA. Trimming cost V 4 bases and J 0 bases, with 10 bases left between them. CDR3 size: 15 residues. The CDR3, as DNA: TGTGCCAGCAGCTCGGACTCCCACTCCTACAATGAGCAGTTCTTC. It codes for CASSSDSHSYNEQFF.

The chain has TRBV5-1 and TRBJ2-3; 8 nucleotides match TRBD1. From germline, CDR1 is SGHRS and CDR2 YFSETQ. Trimming at V came to 4 bases and at J to 6 bases, leaving 16 bases not matched to a gene. The CDR3 extends over 17 amino acids. The CDR3 sequence is CASSTPLAGQGADTQYF. CDR3 coding DNA: TGCGCCAGCAGCACTCCTCTGGCAGGACAGGGAGCGGATACGCAGTATTTT. Full variable domain (outside the CDR3, taken from reference TRBV5-1 and TRBJ2-3): KAGVTQTPRYLIKTRGQQVTLSCSPISGHRSVSWYQQTPGQGLQFLFEYFSETQRNKGNFPGRFSGRQFSNSRSEMNVSTLELGDSALYLCASSTPLAGQGADTQYFGPGTRLTVL.

The rearrangement joins TRBV21-1 to TRBJ2-7; the tabulated D call, TRBD1, remains unverified against the DNA. TRBV21-1 is listed as a pseudogene. The CDR3 contains 18 residues. CDR3 sequence: CASSKLEREDRGMYEQYF. The CDR3 DNA reads TGTGCCAGCAGCAAATTGGAGCGAGAGGACAGGGGGATGTACGAGCAGTACTTC.

Concerning this clone itself: At one end, the junction sequence differs from germline, possibly due to a read error. V gene TRBV13 combines with J gene TRBJ1-5; maybe TRBD1 (6 bases). This CDR3 is built from 14 residues. The germline gives CDR1 PRHDT, CDR2 FYEKMQ (reference sequence). The CDR3 nucleotides are TGTGCCAGCGGCTTAGGCGGGGGGGCTCAGCCCCAGCATTTT. Its protein product is CASGLGGGAQPQHF. The variable domain in full, with the rest retrieved from reference TRBV13 and TRBJ1-5, is AAGVIQSPRHLIKEKRETATLKCYPIPRHDTVYWYQQGPGQDPQFLISFYEKMQSDKGSIPDRFSAQQFSDYHSELNMSSLELGDSALYFCASGLGGGAQPQHFGDGTRLSIL.

The chain couples TRBV7-9 to TRBJ1-1, with D unresolved. Trimming cost V 4 bases and J 1 base, with 10 bases left between them. Per the germline V gene, CDR1 is SEHNR and CDR2 is FQNEAQ (reference sequence). CDR3 length equals 14 residues. The CDR3 DNA reads TGTGCCAGCAGCTCCTGGGCCCAGAACACTGAAGCTTTCTTT. This sequence encodes CASSSWAQNTEAFF.

V usage is TRBV28 and J usage is TRBJ2-7, with TRBD1 identical over 10 bases. This CDR3 is 14 amino acids long. Germline-derived CDR1 and CDR2 are MDHEN and SYDVKM. With V trimmed by 3 bases and J by 5 bases, 4 bases remained unmatched. CDR3 sequence: CASSLGQGIHEQYF. The CDR3, as DNA: TGTGCCAGCAGTTTGGGACAGGGGATCCACGAGCAGTACTTC.

The rearrangement links TRBV6-4 to TRBJ2-3, with 12 nucleotides matching TRBD2. V lost 2 bases and J lost 2; bases outside the gene matches: 2. The length of the CDR3 is 16 residues. CDR1 is MRHNA, CDR2 SNTAGT, per germline. The CDR3 sequence: CASSDGLAGPTDTQYF. The CDR3 bases are TGTGCCAGCAGTGACGGACTAGCGGGGCCCACAGATACGCAGTATTTT.

V gene TRBV28 combines with J gene TRBJ1-2, with TRBD1 matching 7 bases. Unmatched junction bases numbered 2, after V lost 1 base and J lost 3 bases. CDR1 is MDHEN, CDR2 SYDVKM, per germline. The CDR3 consists of 14 residues. CDR3 DNA: TGTGCCAGCAGTTTATCGGACAGGTACTATGGCTACACCTTC. Translated: CASSLSDRYYGYTF.

The V call is TRBV6-6, the J call TRBJ2-1, with a weak D call TRBD2 (5 bases). Germline-derived CDR1 and CDR2 are MNHNY and SVGAGI (reference sequence). The CDR3 covers 14 residues. V was clipped by 5 bases and J by 0 bases, with 8 bases between them. In DNA form, the CDR3 reads TGTGCCAGCAGTCCGGGAAGCTCCTACAATGAGCAGTTCTTC. Amino acids: CASSPGSSYNEQFF.

The rearrangement uses TRBV27 and TRBJ2-5; TRBD2 is a possible D gene (6 bases). The J call is uncertain, as TRBJ2-7 better fits the DNA end. This CDR3 comprises 15 residues. CDR1 is MNHEY, CDR2 SMNVEV, per germline (reference sequence). DNA of the CDR3: TGTGCCAGCAGTTTCTCCAGGGAGGTTAACTACGAGCAGTACTTC. It is translated as CASSFSREVNYEQYF.

CDR3 protein: CASRTDRNSYEQYF. DNA for the CDR3: TGCGCCAGCAGGACAGACAGGAACTCCTACGAGCAGTACTTC. The V gene is TRBV5-1, the J gene TRBJ2-7; weak D call: TRBD1 (6 bases). Germline V CDR1 and CDR2: SGHRS, YFSETQ. CDR3 length: 14 residues. V lost 5 bases and J 0 bases, leaving 12 bases between the germline ends.

J is TRBJ2-7 and V is TRBV27; TRBD1 matches at 10 bases. This CDR3 has 15 residues. The ends lost 6 bases at V and 2 bases at J; junction bases unmatched: 7. Germline CDR1 is MNHEY and CDR2 is SMNVEV (reference sequence). The CDR3 region is CASSLGTGETYEQYF. DNA for the CDR3: TGTGCCAGCAGCTTAGGGACAGGGGAGACCTACGAGCAGTACTTC.

V is TRBV30 and J is TRBJ1-3; no definite D call. Germline V gene sequence: CDR1 GTSNPN, CDR2 SVGIG (reference sequence). Deletions cut 3 bases from V and 3 bases from J, with 12 bases between. This CDR3 contains 14 residues. The CDR3 loop reads CAWSRHSFGNTIYF. Written as DNA, the CDR3 is TGTGCCTGGAGCCGACATTCCTTTGGAAACACCATATATTTT.

This clone was counted a single time. The chain links TRBV28 to TRBJ2-7; 8 bases line up with TRBD2. Trimming removed 6 bases from V and 7 bases from J; junction bases left unmatched: 8. This CDR3 contains 13 residues. Germline loops: CDR1 MDHEN, CDR2 SYDVKM. The CDR3 DNA sequence: TGTGCCAGCAGACTACCGGGACTAGGGGAGCAGTACTTC. The encoded protein is CASRLPGLGEQYF.

The chain couples TRBV14 to TRBJ2-3; weak D call: TRBD1 (8 bases). Germline assignment: CDR1 SGHDN and CDR2 FVKESK. V lost 8 bases and J lost 2, with 23 bases in between. The CDR3 contains 17 residues. CDR3 residues: CASGLGQGGKFTDTQYF. The CDR3 region has the DNA TGTGCCAGCGGACTAGGACAGGGCGGGAAATTCACAGATACGCAGTATTTT.

This chain links TRBV5-1 with TRBJ2-7; TRBD1 agrees at 7 bases. With 4 bases clipped from V and 3 bases from J, the junction kept 7 bases outside the gene matches. There are 14 residues in the CDR3. Germline assignment: CDR1 SGHRS and CDR2 YFSETQ. Here the CDR3 reads CASSQGQLGYEQYF. The CDR3 DNA follows: TGCGCCAGCAGCCAGGGACAGTTGGGCTACGAGCAGTACTTC.

CDR3 coding DNA: TGTGCCAGCAGTTTATCGTGGGCGAGCGGATTTGAGACCCAGTACTTC. It translates to CASSLSWASGFETQYF. The rearrangement uses TRBV27 and TRBJ2-5; TRBD2 might be the D (5 bases). V was trimmed by 0 bases and J by 5 bases, leaving 16 bases between them. The CDR3 contains 16 residues. CDR1 and CDR2 (germline): MNHEY, SMNVEV (reference sequence).

The V gene is TRBV18, the J gene TRBJ2-7; D is unresolved. V lost 1 base and J lost 4, with 11 bases in between. CDR3 length: 14 residues. CDR1 and CDR2 (germline): KGHSH, LQKENI. The CDR3 is CASSPRGQTYEQYF. CDR3 in DNA: TGTGCCAGCTCACCACGCGGTCAGACTTACGAGCAGTACTTC.

This clone has just a few counts. V is TRBV28 and J is TRBJ1-5, with 8 nucleotides matching TRBD1. Germline assignment: CDR1 MDHEN and CDR2 SYDVKM. J gave up 7 bases and V 3 bases, and 5 bases lay outside the gene matches. There are 14 residues in the CDR3. The CDR3 reads CASSFTGGWQPQHF. CDR3 in DNA: TGTGCCAGCAGTTTCACAGGGGGTTGGCAGCCCCAGCATTTT.

The rearrangement links TRBV6-1 to TRBJ1-1, with no clear D. The CDR3 runs 15 residues. Germline lookup yields CDR1 MNHNS and CDR2 SASEGT. Trimming took 4 bases from V and 1 from J, leaving 13 bases between them. The DNA for the CDR3 is TGTGCCAGCAGTGTGAGGGTGGGCGAGAACACTGAAGCTTTCTTT. Translation: CASSVRVGENTEAFF.

V is TRBV5-1 and J is TRBJ2-3; D is ambiguous. Trimming removed 0 bases at V and 0 bases at J, with 8 bases between. The CDR3 runs to 15 residues. The V gene's germline CDR1 is SGHRS and CDR2 YFSETQ. The CDR3: CASSLVGSSTDTQYF. The CDR3 region has the DNA TGCGCCAGCAGCTTGGTGGGCAGTAGCACAGATACGCAGTATTTT.

J is TRBJ2-3 and V is TRBV29-1; a weak D match, TRBD1 (6 bases). Germline V gene lookup returns CDR1 SQVTM and CDR2 ANQGSEA. With 4 bases removed from V and 1 base from J, the gap between germline ends came to 21 bases. The CDR3 runs to 17 residues. CDR3 sequence reads: CSVGGLQEGIGTDTQYF. CDR3 nucleotide sequence: TGCAGCGTTGGGGGGCTCCAAGAAGGTATAGGCACAGATACGCAGTATTTT.

This clone was seen once. V gene TRBV5-1 combines with J gene TRBJ1-1; 7 nucleotides agree with TRBD1. With V trimmed by 4 bases and J by 1 base, 10 bases remained unmatched. Germline CDR1 SGHRS, CDR2 YFSETQ. The CDR3 consists of 16 residues. The CDR3 spells CASSVLPGQKNTEAFF. CDR3 nucleotides: TGCGCCAGCAGCGTTCTCCCGGGACAGAAGAACACTGAAGCTTTCTTT.

This clone was seen only a few times. The chain recombines TRBV18 with TRBJ2-2; D may be TRBD1 (5 bases). This CDR3 contains 14 residues. With 3 bases removed from V and 6 bases from J, the gap between germline ends came to 11 bases. Germline loops: CDR1 KGHSH, CDR2 LQKENI. CDR3 amino acids: CASSPLKGAGELFF. In DNA, the CDR3 is TGTGCCAGCTCACCGCTGAAAGGGGCCGGGGAGCTGTTTTTT.

V and J are TRBV5-4 and TRBJ1-1; 7 bases match TRBD1. CDR3 size: 16 residues. CDR1 is SGHNT, CDR2 YYREEE, per germline (reference sequence). The ends lost 4 bases at V and 0 bases at J; junction bases unmatched: 9. The CDR3 protein is CASSPRQGEMNTEAFF. Written as DNA, the CDR3 is TGTGCCAGCAGCCCCCGACAGGGTGAAATGAACACTGAAGCTTTCTTT.